This T cell receptor (beta chain) was documented in a study of T cells after yellow fever vaccination (dated by TCRdb to about 2019). About the investigation overall: Libraries from fractions with low cell numbers were prepared with the SMART-Seq v4 Ultra Low Input RNA kit. Two healthy male donors made up the cohort, one aged 18 to 30 years and the other aged 30 to 40 years. To follow T-cell clones before and after primary and booster YFV17D yellow fever vaccination, bulk TCR alpha and beta repertoires were sequenced over time. Blood was collected at multiple timepoints before and after primary and secondary immunization, and bulk PBMC replicates and cell subsets were isolated.

Overall results and qualifications from the work: After the booster, most clones that had expanded after primary vaccination were detected again (around 96% of CD4 and roughly nine tenths of CD8), suggesting broad maintenance of memory. The secondary T-cell response was weaker than the primary response but faster, peaking on day 5 instead of day 15. A small share of clonotypes was detected in both CD4 and CD8 compartments, with the overlap likely arising from convergent recombination. The study included only a couple of donors, which limits how far the findings can be generalized. FACS-sorted repertoires could contain abundant contaminating clonotypes from the bulk population, so computational filtering was required.

In the paper's terms, the treatment or condition label means: live attenuated yellow fever vaccine strain. Two biological replicates of bulk PBMCs were collected at each blood-draw timepoint. PBMCs were isolated from peripheral blood using a standard Ficoll-Paque protocol. RNA was extracted with TriZol from bulk PBMCs, CD4 and CD8 fractions, and dextramer-positive and dextramer-negative fractions. Cut back by 10 bases and 5 bases, the V and J ends lie 14 bases apart. CDR1 and CDR2 are drawn from the germline V gene (reference sequence): MNHEY, SMNVEV. The CDR3 contains 12 residues, cysteine and phenylalanine counted. Only the CDR3 DNA stays, 36 bases, in frame from base 1. A remark on this clonotype: The specificity of this receptor is unknown. Per-nucleotide qualities are absent, and no much larger clonotype sits a single base away.

TCR cDNA was synthesized by 5'RACE template switching, which introduced a universal primer site and unique molecular identifiers. Priming of cDNA synthesis was performed from both the TCR alpha and TCR beta constant segments. Library amplification involved two PCR steps, and the second step added sample barcodes and sequencing adapters. Libraries were sequenced on Illumina HiSeq 2500 (2x100 bp) or NovaSeq (2x150 bp). The source study handled its data this way. Demultiplexing of reads and collapsing into UMI consensus sequences were performed with MIGEC, and V(D)J alignment was carried out with MiXCR. Using edgeR on replicate PBMC samples, clonotypes were called vaccine-responding if FDR was below 0.01 and the log2 fold change was above 5 up to day 15. Each bulk clonotype was labeled CD4 or CD8 based on which sequenced repertoire, CD4 or CD8, contained the clonotype at higher abundance. The public reads were run again by TCRdb, first through fastp at Q25 and then through MiXCR, and only productive beta chains were kept. Every distinct CDR3 protein forms one entry, paired with its most common genes and DNA. The V and J calls were not made by the authors but by TCRdb's processing. The sample table lists roughly 300,000 distinct CDR3 sequences, 6.8% of them with a count of one. The ten largest clonotypes hold 15% to 20% of the sample.

This receptor was taken from a man in his late teens or twenties who received the YFV17D yellow fever vaccine. This receptor chain uses TRBV27 and TRBJ1-2; TRBD1 is a possible D gene, resting on 5 matching bases. The material sequenced was PBMCs, taken more than 35 days after the first yellow fever vaccination. CDR3 loop: CATRRGGYGYTF. The DNA sequence is given as TGTGCCACCCGACGGGGGGGATATGGCTACACCTTC.